This T cell receptor (beta chain) was found in a study of early T cells in non-severe SARS-CoV-2 infection. Individually, cDNA molecules had unique molecular identifiers attached to them. MiXCR, run by TCRdb on the 5' RACE reads, gives a single entry per CDR3 protein. The sample lists some 73,000 distinct CDR3 sequences; around 12% were seen once. Germline loops: CDR1 MDHEN, CDR2 SYDVKM. V lost 6 bases and J 6 bases, leaving 9 bases between the germline ends. The CDR3 is made up of 11 amino acids. In this sample, this clonotype turned up a few times. Source material: whole blood. This sequence joins TRBV28 and TRBJ2-7; D perhaps matches TRBD1 (6 bases). The sequence derives from an adult who was a healthcare worker with PCR-confirmed SARS-CoV-2 infection or an uninfected control (not recorded which). The CDR3 region is CASRQGREQYF. DNA of the CDR3: TGTGCCAGCAGACAGGGCCGCGAGCAGTACTTC.